A single sample is the source of the 14 T cell receptor beta chains below, sequenced in a study of T cells in Graves' hyperthyroidism and ophthalmopathy. What was amplified from RNA transcripts were TCR beta CDR3 regions. When the TCR CDR3 underwent first-round RT-PCR, the HTBI primer set was used. TCRdb itself ran the multiplex PCR reads through MiXCR, one entry per CDR3 protein. Of hundreds of thousands of distinct CDR3 sequences listed, 15% to 17% are singletons. Input material: blood. The origin of the receptors is a woman aged 18-30 years with Graves' hyperthyroidism.

This clonotype was seen many times. This chain connects TRBV5-6 to TRBJ1-1; D is unresolved. The CDR3 consists of 16 residues. Germline assignment: CDR1 SGHDT and CDR2 YYEEEE. The germline V and J ends were trimmed by 5 bases and 3 bases, with 20 bases remaining between them. The CDR3 here is CASSFYRPGRHTEAFF. DNA of the CDR3: TGTGCCAGCAGTTTTTATAGACCGGGCAGGCACACTGAAGCTTTCTTT.

This clonotype was seen ten or more times. The V and J genes are TRBV20-1 and TRBJ2-7; D unclear. In germline, CDR1 is DFQATT, CDR2 SNEGSKA (reference sequence). The ends were cut back, 5 bases at V and 0 bases at J, with 11 bases in the middle. The CDR3 runs to 13 residues. CDR3 sequence: CSAVLSHSYEQYF. CDR3 DNA sequence: TGCAGTGCTGTCCTCTCCCACTCCTACGAGCAGTACTTC.

This clonotype was seen ten or more times. The rearrangement links TRBV7-9 to TRBJ1-2, with D tentatively TRBD1 (6 bases). The CDR3 consists of 12 residues. Trimming pared 7 bases from V and 8 bases from J, leaving 14 bases between. Germline V gene sequence: CDR1 SEHNR, CDR2 FQNEAQ (reference sequence). For the CDR3, the DNA is TGTGCCAGCACCAAGGCGGGGGGCGGCTACACCTTC. It is translated as CASTKAGGGYTF.

The chain combines TRBV6-2 or TRBV6-3 with TRBJ1-5; D not certain. The V end lost 9 bases, the J end lost 3 bases, and 15 bases lay between the germline ends. Germline loops: CDR1 MNHEY, CDR2 SVGEGT. The CDR3 runs to 14 residues. The CDR3, as DNA: TGTGCCAGGCTGGAACAGCCCTTCAATCAGCCCCAGCATTTT. Translating it yields CARLEQPFNQPQHF.

This clonotype was seen repeatedly, ten times or more. V is TRBV7-8 and J is TRBJ1-2; TRBD1 matches 7 bases. The V gene end was trimmed by 2 bases and the J gene end by 5 bases; junction bases not matched to a gene: 8. Germline CDR1 is SGHVS and CDR2 is FQNEAQ. This CDR3 is 15 amino acids long. CDR3 sequence: CASSLLTGMEYGYTF. The CDR3 DNA is TGTGCCAGCAGCTTATTGACAGGGATGGAATATGGCTACACCTTC.

V and J are TRBV19 and TRBJ2-7; the match to TRBD2 covers 15 bases. Germline CDR1 is LNHDA and CDR2 is SQIVND (reference sequence). Trimming removed 5 bases from V and 7 bases from J; junction bases left unmatched: 12. The CDR3 runs to 17 residues. CDR3 residues: CASSSRTSGREVGEQYF. CDR3 nucleotide sequence: TGTGCCAGTAGTTCAAGGACTAGCGGGAGGGAGGTAGGTGAGCAGTACTTC.

In this sample, this clonotype turned up many times. The rearrangement uses TRBV20-1 and TRBJ1-1, with 8 bases identical to TRBD1. The V and J ends lost 3 bases and 4 bases, in that order; junction bases with no gene match: 13. This CDR3 comprises 16 residues. Germline V lookup: CDR1 DFQATT, CDR2 SNEGSKA (reference sequence). The CDR3 coding sequence is TGCAGTGCTAGGGACAGGGAAGAATCATGGGGCACTGAAGCTTTCTTT. This translates into CSARDREESWGTEAFF.

This clonotype was recorded at least ten times. This rearrangement joins TRBV18 to TRBJ2-2; D not certain. There are 17 residues in the CDR3. Deletions cut 1 base from V and 0 bases from J, with 12 bases between. CDR1 KGHSH and CDR2 LQKENI come from the germline V gene. The CDR3 here is CASSPLPVRSNTGELFF. In nucleotides, the CDR3 is TGTGCCAGCTCACCACTCCCCGTTCGGTCGAACACCGGGGAGCTGTTTTTT.

The V gene is TRBV29-1, the J gene TRBJ2-5; D is possibly TRBD2 (5 bases). The V end lost 4 bases, the J end lost 5 bases, and 11 bases lay between the germline ends. Germline loops: CDR1 SQVTM, CDR2 ANQGSEA. The CDR3 is 12 residues long. CDR3 nucleotide sequence: TGCAGCGTTGCTGAGGGCTCGGAGACCCAGTACTTC. It specifies CSVAEGSETQYF.

This clonotype was recorded a few times. V gene TRBV7-9 combines with J gene TRBJ2-1; 7 bases match TRBD2. Germline CDR1 and CDR2: SEHNR and FQNEAQ (reference sequence). V lost 0 bases, J lost 5 bases, and 1 base stayed unmatched. This CDR3 is 14 amino acids long. Here the CDR3 reads CASSLAGGNNEQFF. CDR3 sequence (DNA): TGTGCCAGCAGCTTAGCGGGGGGGAACAATGAGCAGTTCTTC.

This clonotype showed up many times. The rearrangement uses TRBV6-1 and TRBJ1-2; 8 bases line up with TRBD1. The CDR3 has 15 amino acids. Unmatched junction bases numbered 12, after V lost 5 bases and J lost 7 bases. The germline CDR1 and CDR2 sequences are MNHNS and SASEGT. CDR3 in amino acids: CASSQFRGPWAGYTF. The CDR3 DNA reads TGTGCCAGCAGTCAGTTCAGGGGGCCCTGGGCTGGCTACACCTTC.

This clonotype has ten or more counts. This chain connects TRBV5-6 to TRBJ2-2; 15 nucleotides match TRBD2. Germline CDR1 and CDR2: SGHDT and YYEEEE. The CDR3 is 15 residues long. J gave up 7 bases and V 3 bases, and 1 base lay outside the gene matches. The CDR3: CASSWTSGRVGELFF. For the CDR3, the DNA is TGTGCCAGCAGCTGGACTAGCGGGAGGGTCGGGGAGCTGTTTTTT.

The sample holds many counts of this clonotype. The chain combines TRBV3-1 with TRBJ2-1; maybe TRBD2 (5 bases). The V end lost 4 bases, the J end lost 6 bases, and 19 bases lay between the germline ends. The V gene's germline CDR1 is LGHDT and CDR2 YNNKEL (reference sequence). This CDR3 spans 16 amino acids. The CDR3 region has the DNA TGTGCCAGCAGCCCGATTAAGACCCAAGGAGGCAATGAGCAGTTCTTC. This encodes CASSPIKTQGGNEQFF.

This clonotype was observed a handful of times. This chain connects TRBV6-2 or TRBV6-3 to TRBJ1-2; D not certain. In germline, CDR1 is MNHEY, CDR2 SVGEGT. V lost 2 bases and J lost 3, with 19 bases in between. The CDR3 has 17 amino acids. In DNA form, the CDR3 reads TGTGCCAGCAGTTACCGAGGGTCCCCCGGGATGTACTATGGCTACACCTTC. It encodes CASSYRGSPGMYYGYTF.